Below are 23 T cell receptor beta chains sequenced from a single sample in a study of identical twins. TCRdb used MiXCR to reprocess the 5' RACE reads, holding one entry per CDR3 protein. The sample has hundreds of thousands of distinct CDR3 sequences, 18% seen once. These same data were also listed under a study on T cells expressing NK-cell markers.

What was sequenced was PBMCs. The receptors stem from a woman in her late teens or twenties in good health.

The gene calls are TRBV6-1 and TRBJ2-5, with D possibly being TRBD1 (6 bases). CDR1 and CDR2 from the germline V gene are MNHNS and SASEGT. V was shortened by 6 bases and J by 0 bases, with 11 bases between the two germline ends. This CDR3 has 14 amino acids. Here the CDR3 DNA reads TGTGCCAGCAGGAACTGGGACAACCAAGAGACCCAGTACTTC. Its translation is CASRNWDNQETQYF.

A note on this clonotype: A clone one base away is much larger, so this may be a read error. This chain joins TRBV5-1 and TRBJ1-2, with 7 bases matching TRBD1. The CDR3 spans 14 residues. The V and J ends lost 4 bases and 5 bases, in that order; junction bases with no gene match: 8. Germline values: CDR1 SGHRS, CDR2 YFSETQ. The CDR3 reads CASSRGTVGYGYTF. The DNA for the CDR3 is TGCGCCAGCAGCCGCGGGACAGTGGGGTATGGCTACACCTTC.

The chain links TRBV7-9 to TRBJ2-7, with D possibly being TRBD2 (5 bases). Trimming removed 3 bases at V and 4 bases at J, with 13 bases between. There are 14 residues in the CDR3. The germline gives CDR1 SEHNR, CDR2 FQNEAQ (reference sequence). The CDR3 sequence is CASSFSDLSYEQYF. CDR3 coding DNA: TGTGCCAGCAGCTTTTCGGACTTATCTTACGAGCAGTACTTC.

Many counts were recorded for this clonotype. This rearrangement joins TRBV7-2 to TRBJ2-2; D remains ambiguous. Looked up from germline, CDR1 is SGHTA and CDR2 is FQGNSA. CDR3 length equals 16 residues. Trimming pared 5 bases from V and 0 bases from J, leaving 13 bases between. CDR3 bases: TGTGCCAGCAGCGGTCCTTCGTTGGCGAACACCGGGGAGCTGTTTTTT. Its translation: CASSGPSLANTGELFF.

This clonotype was counted once. Because the CDR3's place on the DNA is in doubt, the DNA is left out and the CDR3 is given as listed by TCRdb. The chain recombines TRBV7-5 with TRBJ2-1; TRBD2, the table's D call, was not compared with the DNA. TRBV7-5 is listed as a pseudogene. Including both end residues, the CDR3 is 17 amino acids long. CDR3 loop: CISVSEAWKWGPNEQFF.

This clonotype showed up many times. V is TRBV20-1 and J is TRBJ2-2; D remains ambiguous. The CDR3 runs 11 residues. The V gene's germline CDR1 is DFQATT and CDR2 SNEGSKA (reference sequence). Between the trimmed V and J ends, which lost 6 bases and 0 bases, there was a span of 2 bases. The CDR3 DNA sequence: TGCAGTGCCCCGAACACCGGGGAGCTGTTTTTT. Protein sequence: CSAPNTGELFF.

This clonotype was detected only a few times. V usage is TRBV12-3 or TRBV12-4 and J usage is TRBJ2-5; D gene uncertain. CDR3 length: 11 amino acids. Trimming removed 10 bases from V and 3 bases from J, with 9 bases in between. As DNA, the CDR3 is TGTGCCATACTGACTGAAGAGACCCAGTACTTC. It yields the protein CAILTEETQYF.

The chain links TRBV20-1 to TRBJ2-5; TRBD2 might be the D (6 bases). In germline, CDR1 is DFQATT, CDR2 SNEGSKA (reference sequence). The CDR3 sequence is 14 residues long. The CDR3 reads CSGQAGRGVETQYF. CDR3 DNA sequence: TGCAGCGGTCAAGCGGGTCGGGGTGTTGAGACCCAGTACTTC.

V is TRBV12-3 or TRBV12-4 and J is TRBJ1-5, with TRBD1 as a possible D gene (6 bases). The CDR3 totals 13 residues. V lost 5 bases to trimming and J lost 9 bases, with 14 bases between them. The DNA for the CDR3 is TGTGCCAGCAGTCCCCAGGGGCGACGGCCCCAGCATTTT. Amino acids: CASSPQGRRPQHF.

This clonotype came up a few times. The chain has TRBV5-1 and TRBJ2-7; tentative D call: TRBD1 (6 bases). V lost 6 bases and J 2 bases, leaving 12 bases between the germline ends. CDR1 and CDR2 from the germline V gene are SGHRS and YFSETQ. The CDR3 runs to 13 residues. CDR3 sequence reads: CASNLQGTYEQYF. In DNA form, the CDR3 reads TGCGCCAGCAACCTACAGGGAACCTACGAGCAGTACTTC.

CDR3 region: CASSLDVGRGYGYTF. The CDR3 region has the DNA TGTGCCAGCAGCTTGGACGTGGGGAGAGGGTATGGCTACACCTTC. The V gene is TRBV5-5, the J gene TRBJ1-2, with D hard to call. The CDR3 runs to 15 residues. V lost 0 bases and J 5 bases, leaving 14 bases between the germline ends. Germline CDR1 and CDR2: SGHKS and YYEKEE (reference sequence).

The sample holds a few counts of this clonotype. V is TRBV4-3 and J is TRBJ2-7, with D uncertain. Germline V CDR1 and CDR2: LGHNA, YSLEER. Trimming took 0 bases from V and 2 from J, leaving 11 bases between them. The CDR3 covers 15 residues. The CDR3 DNA sequence: TGCGCCAGCAGCCAAGAGTACATCAGGACCTACGAGCAGTACTTC. Its protein is CASSQEYIRTYEQYF.

This clonotype was counted a few times. CDR3 nucleotide sequence: TGCGCCAGCAGCTTGGAGGGGTTCGGAGAGACCCAGTACTTC. Translation: CASSLEGFGETQYF. V and J are TRBV5-1 and TRBJ2-5, with D perhaps TRBD1 (5 bases). This CDR3 has 14 residues. In germline, CDR1 is SGHRS, CDR2 YFSETQ. V was trimmed by 0 bases and J by 4 bases, leaving 10 bases between them.

This clonotype was observed a few times. The chain employs TRBV29-1 and TRBJ2-6, with 7 positions matching TRBD1. The germline CDR1 and CDR2 sequences are SQVTM and ANQGSEA. V was clipped by 7 bases and J by 0 bases; unmatched bases: 3. The CDR3 has 14 amino acids. DNA of the CDR3: TGCAGCGGACAGGGTCGCTCTGGGGCCAACGTCCTGACTTTC. Translating it yields CSGQGRSGANVLTF. Full variable domain (remainder filled in from reference TRBV29-1 and TRBJ2-6): SAVISQKPSRDICQRGTSLTIQCQVDSQVTMMFWYRQQPGQSLTLIATANQGSEATYESGFVIDKFPISRPNLTFSTLTVSNMSPEDSSIYLCSGQGRSGANVLTFGAGSRLTVL.

CDR3 DNA sequence: TGTGCCAGCTCACCACCGGGGGAGAATGAGCAGTTCTTC. Its translation is CASSPPGENEQFF. J is TRBJ2-1 and V is TRBV18; D possibly matches TRBD1 or TRBD2 (5 bases each). Germline V gene data show CDR1 as KGHSH and CDR2 as LQKENI. The CDR3 totals 13 residues. Trimming shortened V by 0 bases and J by 7 bases, and 7 bases separated the two germline ends. Based on the CDR3 plus reference TRBV18 and TRBJ2-1, the full variable domain is NAGVMQNPRHLVRRRGQEARLRCSPMKGHSHVYWYRQLPEEGLKFMVYLQKENIIDESGMPKERFSAEFPKEGPSILRIQQVVRGDSAAYFCASSPPGENEQFFGPGTRLTVL.

The chain uses TRBV5-1 and TRBJ2-5; 7 bases line up with TRBD1. This CDR3 has 17 amino acids. The J segment lost 7 bases and the V segment lost 0 bases, leaving 15 bases of the junction unmatched. The germline gives CDR1 SGHRS, CDR2 YFSETQ. The CDR3, as DNA: TGCGCCAGCAGCTTGGGAACTCCCCAGGGGGTCGCGAGGACCCAGTACTTC. Its translation is CASSLGTPQGVARTQYF.

In its sample, this clonotype was seen a few times. The V gene is TRBV9, the J gene TRBJ2-1; 9 positions agree with TRBD2. There are 15 residues in the CDR3. Losses at the gene ends were 4 bases for V and 4 bases for J; bases not matched to a gene: 6. Per the germline V gene, CDR1 is SGDLS and CDR2 is YYNGEE. The CDR3 nucleotides are TGTGCCAGCAGCCGAGCTAGCGGGGCATACAATGAGCAGTTCTTC. Amino acids: CASSRASGAYNEQFF.

This clonotype came up a few times. The chain links TRBV7-9 to TRBJ2-1, with TRBD2 matching over 13 bases. Germline lookup yields CDR1 SEHNR and CDR2 FQNEAQ (reference sequence). The length of the CDR3 is 17 residues. With 0 bases clipped from V and 7 bases from J, the junction kept 6 bases outside the gene matches. The CDR3 DNA follows: TGTGCCAGCAGCTTAGCTGGACTAGCGGGGGTGGATAATGAGCAGTTCTTC. Amino acid sequence: CASSLAGLAGVDNEQFF.

DNA for the CDR3: TGTGCCAGCGGCGTCAGCGGGAGGAGCTCCTACGAGCAGTACTTC. It is translated as CASGVSGRSSYEQYF. The rearrangement uses TRBV11-2 and TRBJ2-7; 9 positions match TRBD2. CDR3 length: 15 residues. V was pared by 8 bases and J by 0 bases, with 8 bases of the junction left unmatched. CDR1 is SGHAT, CDR2 FQNNGV, per germline.

The chain is built from TRBV5-5 and TRBJ2-2; 9 bases match TRBD1. V trimming: 4 bases; J trimming: 6 bases; junction bases outside the gene matches: 13. This CDR3 is built from 17 residues. Per the germline V gene, CDR1 is SGHKS and CDR2 is YYEKEE (reference sequence). The CDR3 loop is CASSPGQGSNAAGELFF. The CDR3 DNA is TGTGCCAGCAGCCCCGGACAGGGGTCCAATGCGGCCGGGGAGCTGTTTTTT.

This clonotype was picked up a small number of times. The chain employs TRBV7-2 and TRBJ1-5; D is undetermined. V was clipped by 5 bases and J by 5 bases, with 10 bases between them. This CDR3 has 13 amino acids. Germline loops: CDR1 SGHTA, CDR2 FQGNSA. The CDR3 coding sequence is TGTGCCAGCAGCCCCGGGATGGATCAGCCCCAGCATTTT. This encodes CASSPGMDQPQHF.

This clonotype was found a few times. CDR3 in DNA: TGCAGCGGTTCAATTGGGGAGTTCACAGATACGCAGTATTTT. It specifies CSGSIGEFTDTQYF. V and J are TRBV20-1 and TRBJ2-3; D perhaps matches TRBD2 (5 bases). From germline, CDR1 is DFQATT and CDR2 SNEGSKA (reference sequence). CDR3 size: 14 residues.

This clonotype has a handful of counts. This rearrangement joins TRBV6-1 to TRBJ1-5; D is uncertain. With 3 bases removed from V and 5 bases from J, the gap between germline ends came to 14 bases. CDR1 is MNHNS, CDR2 SASEGT, per germline. The CDR3 loop spans 15 amino acids. CDR3 nucleotides: TGTGCCAGCAGTGACTTCTCGGTGAGTTATCAGCCCCAGCATTTT. Encoded protein: CASSDFSVSYQPQHF.